The 7 T cell receptor beta chains given below trace back to one sample, sequenced in a study of Tregs in tolerant kidney transplant recipients (dated by TCRdb to about 2019). The intended sense of this specimen's time point label: blood sample drawn before combined kidney and bone marrow transplant. Library preparation employed the immunoSEQ multiplex PCR assay. TCRdb limited this immuneACCESS table to in-frame rearrangements with V and J called. A share of clones is missing; checked studies link under half to unresolved V genes, and the rest is unexplained. This sample comprises about 100,000 clones, about 90% of them detected only once. The top ten hold about 0.31% of the sample. Source: CD4+ T cells from blood, taken before the transplant. The source of these receptors is a human donor who received a combined kidney and bone marrow transplant.

As regards this clone: Other DNA sequences in this specimen translate into the identical CDR3. In nucleotides, the CDR3 is TGTGCCAGCAGTTACTCGAGGCAGGGAAGAACTGAAGCTTTCTTT. It codes for CASSYSRQGRTEAFF. V usage is TRBV6-5 and J usage is TRBJ1-1; possible D gene TRBD1, 5 bases. The CDR3 is made up of 15 amino acids. Germline values: CDR1 MNHEY, CDR2 SVGAGI. V lost 0 bases and J lost 5, with 13 bases in between.

The chain has TRBV19 and TRBJ2-2; a weak D match, TRBD2 (5 bases). Per germline, CDR1 LNHDA and CDR2 SQIVND (reference sequence). The V end was cut by 6 bases, the J end by 7 bases, with 15 bases between. The length of the CDR3 is 14 residues. CDR3 region: CASSPRTLHGELFF. The CDR3 DNA reads TGTGCCAGTAGCCCCCGGACTCTCCACGGGGAGCTGTTTTTT.

In its sample, this clone was seen a few times. This CDR3 is CASSPLRQIQETQYF. In DNA form, the CDR3 reads TGTGCCAGCAGTCCCCTGAGACAGATTCAAGAGACCCAGTACTTC. This sequence joins TRBV25-1 and TRBJ2-5, with D perhaps matching TRBD1 (5 bases). Trimming shortened V by 5 bases and J by 2 bases, and 15 bases separated the two germline ends. Germline values: CDR1 MGHDK, CDR2 SYGVNS. The CDR3 runs to 15 residues. The full variable domain, its missing parts supplied by reference TRBV25-1 and TRBJ2-5, is EADIYQTPRYLVIGTGKKITLECSQTMGHDKMYWYQQDPGMELHLIHYSYGVNSTEKGDLSSESTVSRIRTEHFPLTLESARPSHTSQYLCASSPLRQIQETQYFGPGTRLLVL.

The CDR3 DNA sequence: TGCGCCAGCAGCCGTCCACAGGGCCCGACAGATACGCAGTATTTT. This gives the protein CASSRPQGPTDTQYF. The chain combines TRBV5-1 with TRBJ2-3; maybe TRBD1 (6 bases). This CDR3 region has 15 residues. The germline V gene has CDR1 SGHRS and CDR2 YFSETQ. V lost 4 bases to trimming and J lost 3 bases, with 15 bases between them. The complete variable domain, with remaining parts taken from reference TRBV5-1 and TRBJ2-3, reads KAGVTQTPRYLIKTRGQQVTLSCSPISGHRSVSWYQQTPGQGLQFLFEYFSETQRNKGNFPGRFSGRQFSNSRSEMNVSTLELGDSALYLCASSRPQGPTDTQYFGPGTRLTVL.

This chain joins TRBV27 and TRBJ1-5, with a possible D match to TRBD1 (5 bases). The V and J ends lost 6 bases and 0 bases respectively, with 12 bases between them. The V gene's germline CDR1 is MNHEY and CDR2 SMNVEV (reference sequence). CDR3 length equals 15 residues. CDR3 sequence (DNA): TGTGCCAGCAGCCGAGAAGGGGATAGCAATCAGCCCCAGCATTTT. This gives the protein CASSREGDSNQPQHF.

This clone was observed once. The V gene is TRBV7-8, the J gene TRBJ2-7; D is unresolved. CDR3 length: 14 residues. Trimming pared 5 bases from V and 2 bases from J, leaving 13 bases between. From germline, CDR1 is SGHVS and CDR2 FQNEAQ. The CDR3 sequence is CASSPHDFPYEQYF. CDR3 nucleotides: TGTGCCAGCAGCCCCCACGACTTTCCCTACGAGCAGTACTTC.

The chain uses TRBV6-6 and TRBJ2-3; 8 nucleotides match TRBD1. V lost 8 bases and J lost 1; bases outside the gene matches: 5. CDR1 is MNHNY, CDR2 SVGAGI, per germline (reference sequence). This CDR3 spans 14 amino acids. The CDR3 DNA is TGTGCCAGCGGCCAGGGGGCTCGCACAGATACGCAGTATTTT. Protein product: CASGQGARTDTQYF.